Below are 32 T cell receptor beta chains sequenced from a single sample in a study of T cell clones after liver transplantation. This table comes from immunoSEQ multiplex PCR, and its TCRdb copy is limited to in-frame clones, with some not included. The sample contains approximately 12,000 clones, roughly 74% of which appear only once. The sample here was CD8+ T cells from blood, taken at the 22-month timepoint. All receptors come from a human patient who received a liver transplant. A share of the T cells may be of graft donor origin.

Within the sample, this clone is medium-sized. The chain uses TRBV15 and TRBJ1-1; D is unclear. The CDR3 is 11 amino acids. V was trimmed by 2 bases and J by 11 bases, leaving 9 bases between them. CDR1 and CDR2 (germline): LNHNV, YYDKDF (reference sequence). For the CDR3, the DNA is TGTGCCACCAGCAGATCGGATAGGGCTTTCTTT. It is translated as CATSRSDRAFF. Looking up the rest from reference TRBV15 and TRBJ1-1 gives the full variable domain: DAMVIQNPRYQVTQFGKPVTLSCSQTLNHNVMYWYQQKSSQAPKLLFHYYDKDFNNEADTPDNFQSRRPNTSFCFLDIRSPGLGDTAMYLCATSRSDRAFFGQGTRLTVV.

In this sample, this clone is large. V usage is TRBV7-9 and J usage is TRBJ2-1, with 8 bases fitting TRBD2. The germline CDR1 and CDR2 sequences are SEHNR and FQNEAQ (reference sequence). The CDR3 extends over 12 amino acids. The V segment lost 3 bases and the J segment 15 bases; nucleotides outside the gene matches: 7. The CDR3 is CASSFGLAGLFF. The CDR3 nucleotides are TGTGCCAGCAGCTTCGGACTAGCCGGGCTGTTCTTC.

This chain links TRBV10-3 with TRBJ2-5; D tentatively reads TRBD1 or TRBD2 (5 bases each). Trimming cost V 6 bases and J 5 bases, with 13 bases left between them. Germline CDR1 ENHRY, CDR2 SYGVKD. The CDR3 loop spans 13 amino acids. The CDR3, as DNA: TGTGCCATCAGCCTTGGGGGATGGGAGACCCAGTACTTC. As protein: CAISLGGWETQYF.

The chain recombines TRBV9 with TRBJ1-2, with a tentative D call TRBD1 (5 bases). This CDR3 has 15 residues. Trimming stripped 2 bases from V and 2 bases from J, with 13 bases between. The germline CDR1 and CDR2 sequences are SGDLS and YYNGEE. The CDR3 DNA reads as TGTGCCAGCAGCGTCGGTTCAGGGTTAAACTATGGCTACACCTTC. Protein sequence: CASSVGSGLNYGYTF. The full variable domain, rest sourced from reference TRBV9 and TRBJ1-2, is DSGVTQTPKHLITATGQRVTLRCSPRSGDLSVYWYQQSLDQGLQFLIQYYNGEERAKGNILERFSAQQFPDLHSELNLSSLELGDSALYFCASSVGSGLNYGYTFGSGTRLTVV.

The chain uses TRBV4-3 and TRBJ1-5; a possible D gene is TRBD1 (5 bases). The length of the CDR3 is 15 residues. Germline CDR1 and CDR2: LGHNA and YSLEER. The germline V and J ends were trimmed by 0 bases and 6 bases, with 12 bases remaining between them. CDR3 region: CASSQDVGARQPQHF. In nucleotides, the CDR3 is TGCGCCAGCAGCCAAGATGTCGGGGCGCGTCAGCCCCAGCATTTT.

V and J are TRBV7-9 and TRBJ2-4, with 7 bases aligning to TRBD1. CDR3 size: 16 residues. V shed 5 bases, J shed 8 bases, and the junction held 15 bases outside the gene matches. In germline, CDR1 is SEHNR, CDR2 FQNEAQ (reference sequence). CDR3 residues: CASSPGQYQATDIQYF. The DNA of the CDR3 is TGTGCCAGCAGCCCGGGACAGTATCAAGCAACGGACATTCAGTACTTC.

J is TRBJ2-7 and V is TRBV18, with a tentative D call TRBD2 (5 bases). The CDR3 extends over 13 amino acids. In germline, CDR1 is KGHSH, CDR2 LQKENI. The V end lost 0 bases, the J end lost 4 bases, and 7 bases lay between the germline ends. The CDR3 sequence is CASSPPRAYEQYF. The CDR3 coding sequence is TGTGCCAGCTCACCACCGAGGGCTTACGAGCAGTACTTC.

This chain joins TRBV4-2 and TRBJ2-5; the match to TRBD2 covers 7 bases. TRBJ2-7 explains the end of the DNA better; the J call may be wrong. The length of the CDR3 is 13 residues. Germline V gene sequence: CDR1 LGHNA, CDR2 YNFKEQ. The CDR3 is CASSPRLADEQYF. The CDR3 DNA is TGTGCCAGCAGCCCGCGACTAGCCGACGAGCAGTACTTC.

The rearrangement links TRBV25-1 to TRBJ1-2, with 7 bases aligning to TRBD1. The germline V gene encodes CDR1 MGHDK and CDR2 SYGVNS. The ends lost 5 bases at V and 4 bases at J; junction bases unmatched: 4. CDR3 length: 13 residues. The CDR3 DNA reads TGTGCCAGCAGTAAGGACAGGCGCTATGGCTACACCTTC. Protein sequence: CASSKDRRYGYTF.

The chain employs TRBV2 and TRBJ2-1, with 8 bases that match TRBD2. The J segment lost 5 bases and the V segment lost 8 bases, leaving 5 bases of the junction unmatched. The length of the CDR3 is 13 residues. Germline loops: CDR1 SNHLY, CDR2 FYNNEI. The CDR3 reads CASGAGEHNEQFF. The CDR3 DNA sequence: TGTGCCAGCGGAGCGGGAGAGCACAATGAGCAGTTCTTC.

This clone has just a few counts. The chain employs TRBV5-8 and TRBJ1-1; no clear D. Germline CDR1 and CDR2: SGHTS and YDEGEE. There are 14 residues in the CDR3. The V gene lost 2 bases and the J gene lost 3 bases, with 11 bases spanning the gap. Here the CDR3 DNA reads TGTGCCAGCAGCTTTTGGGGAGTTGACACTGAAGCTTTCTTT. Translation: CASSFWGVDTEAFF.

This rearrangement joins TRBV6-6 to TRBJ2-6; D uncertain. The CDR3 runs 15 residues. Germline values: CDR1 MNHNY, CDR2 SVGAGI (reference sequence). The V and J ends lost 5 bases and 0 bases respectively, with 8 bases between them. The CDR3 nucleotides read TGTGCCAGCAGTGTCGAAAGCTCTGGGGCCAACGTCCTGACTTTC. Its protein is CASSVESSGANVLTF.

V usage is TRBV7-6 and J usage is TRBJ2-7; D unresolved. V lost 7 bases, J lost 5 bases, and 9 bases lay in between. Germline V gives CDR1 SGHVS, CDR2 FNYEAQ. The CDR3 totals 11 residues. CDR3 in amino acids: CASTTGNEQYF. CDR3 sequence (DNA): TGTGCCAGCACTACGGGCAACGAGCAGTACTTC. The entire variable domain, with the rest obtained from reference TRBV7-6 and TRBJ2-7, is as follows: GAGVSQSPRYKVTKRGQDVALRCDPISGHVSLYWYRQALGQGPEFLTYFNYEAQQDKSGLPNDRFSAERPEGSISTLTIQRTEQRDSAMYRCASTTGNEQYFGPGTRLTVT.

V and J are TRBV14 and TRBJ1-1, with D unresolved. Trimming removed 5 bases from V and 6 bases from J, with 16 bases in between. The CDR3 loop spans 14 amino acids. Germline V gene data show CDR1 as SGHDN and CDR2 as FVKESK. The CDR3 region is CASSTPSPVSEAFF. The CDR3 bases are TGTGCCAGCAGCACGCCGTCTCCGGTGTCTGAAGCTTTCTTT.

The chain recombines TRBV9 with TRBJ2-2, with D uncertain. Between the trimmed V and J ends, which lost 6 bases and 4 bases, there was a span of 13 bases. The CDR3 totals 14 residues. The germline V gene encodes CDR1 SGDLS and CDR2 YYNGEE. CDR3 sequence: CASMDDRSTGELFF. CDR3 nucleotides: TGTGCCAGCATGGATGACCGCTCCACCGGGGAGCTGTTTTTT. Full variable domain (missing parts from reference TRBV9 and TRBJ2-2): DSGVTQTPKHLITATGQRVTLRCSPRSGDLSVYWYQQSLDQGLQFLIQYYNGEERAKGNILERFSAQQFPDLHSELNLSSLELGDSALYFCASMDDRSTGELFFGEGSRLTVL.

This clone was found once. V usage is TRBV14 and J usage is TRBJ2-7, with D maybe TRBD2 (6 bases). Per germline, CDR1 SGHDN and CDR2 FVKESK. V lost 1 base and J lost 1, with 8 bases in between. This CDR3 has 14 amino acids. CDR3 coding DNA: TGTGCCAGCAGCCAAGCCAGCGGGTCCTACGAGCAGTACTTC. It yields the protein CASSQASGSYEQYF.

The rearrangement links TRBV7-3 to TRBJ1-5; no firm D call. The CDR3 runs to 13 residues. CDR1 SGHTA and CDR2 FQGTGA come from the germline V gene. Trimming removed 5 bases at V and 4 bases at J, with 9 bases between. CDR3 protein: CASSADGNQPQHF. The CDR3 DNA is TGTGCCAGCAGCGCCGACGGTAATCAGCCCCAGCATTTT.

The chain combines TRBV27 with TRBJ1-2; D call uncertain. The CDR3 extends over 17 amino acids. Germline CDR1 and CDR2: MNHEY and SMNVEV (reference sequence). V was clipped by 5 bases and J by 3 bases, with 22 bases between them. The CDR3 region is CASSEFSSPGVDYGYTF. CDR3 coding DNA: TGTGCCAGCAGTGAATTTAGCAGTCCCGGGGTAGACTATGGCTACACCTTC.

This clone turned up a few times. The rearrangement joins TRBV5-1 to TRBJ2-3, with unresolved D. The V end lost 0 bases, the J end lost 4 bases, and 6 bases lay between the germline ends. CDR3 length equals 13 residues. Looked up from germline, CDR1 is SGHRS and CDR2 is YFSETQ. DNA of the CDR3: TGCGCCAGCAGCTTGGATGACGCAGATACGCAGTATTTT. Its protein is CASSLDDADTQYF.

CDR3 DNA sequence: TGTGCCAGCAGCTTAGGGATTAAGGACAAAGAGACCCAGTACTTC. Translating gives CASSLGIKDKETQYF. This chain connects TRBV7-9 to TRBJ2-5, with a weak D call TRBD1 (5 bases). V shed 1 base and J shed 3 bases, with 12 bases lying between them. The CDR3 has 15 amino acids. The germline V gene has CDR1 SEHNR and CDR2 FQNEAQ (reference sequence).

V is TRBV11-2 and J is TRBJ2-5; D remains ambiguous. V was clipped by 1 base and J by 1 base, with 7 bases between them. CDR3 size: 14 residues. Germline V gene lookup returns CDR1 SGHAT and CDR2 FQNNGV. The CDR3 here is CASSLGPFQETQYF. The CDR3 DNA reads TGTGCCAGCAGCTTAGGGCCCTTCCAAGAGACCCAGTACTTC.

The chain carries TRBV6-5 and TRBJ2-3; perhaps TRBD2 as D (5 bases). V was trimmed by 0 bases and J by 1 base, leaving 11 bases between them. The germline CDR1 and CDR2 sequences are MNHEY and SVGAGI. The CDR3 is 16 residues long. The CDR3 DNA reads TGTGCCAGCAGTTACTCCCAGAGGGCGGGCACAGATACGCAGTATTTT. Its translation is CASSYSQRAGTDTQYF.

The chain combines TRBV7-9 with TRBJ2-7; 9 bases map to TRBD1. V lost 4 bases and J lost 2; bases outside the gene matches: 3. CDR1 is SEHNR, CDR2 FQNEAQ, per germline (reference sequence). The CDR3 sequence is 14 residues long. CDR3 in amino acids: CASSSGQGTYEQYF. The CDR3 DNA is TGTGCCAGCAGCTCCGGACAGGGGACCTACGAGCAGTACTTC.

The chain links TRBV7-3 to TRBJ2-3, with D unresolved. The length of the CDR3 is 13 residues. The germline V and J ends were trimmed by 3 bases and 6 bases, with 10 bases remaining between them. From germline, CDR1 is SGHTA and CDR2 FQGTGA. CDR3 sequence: CASSFTGGDTQYF. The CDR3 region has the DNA TGTGCCAGCAGCTTTACTGGCGGTGATACGCAGTATTTT.

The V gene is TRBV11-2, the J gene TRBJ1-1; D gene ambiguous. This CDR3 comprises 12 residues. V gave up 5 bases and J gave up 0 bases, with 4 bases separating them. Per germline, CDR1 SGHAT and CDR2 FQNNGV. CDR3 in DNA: TGTGCCAGCAGCGTAGTGAACACTGAAGCTTTCTTT. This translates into CASSVVNTEAFF.

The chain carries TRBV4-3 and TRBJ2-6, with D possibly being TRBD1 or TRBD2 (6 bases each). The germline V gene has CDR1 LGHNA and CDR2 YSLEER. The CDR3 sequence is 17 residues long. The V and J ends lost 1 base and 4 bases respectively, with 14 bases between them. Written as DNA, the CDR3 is TGCGCCAGCAGCCAAGTCGAGGGGGGCTCAGGGGCCAACGTCCTGACTTTC. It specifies CASSQVEGGSGANVLTF.

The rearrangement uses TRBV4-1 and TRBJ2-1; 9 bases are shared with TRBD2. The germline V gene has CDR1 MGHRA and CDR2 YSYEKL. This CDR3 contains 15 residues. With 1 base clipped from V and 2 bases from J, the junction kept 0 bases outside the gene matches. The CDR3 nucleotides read TGCGCCAGCAGCCAAGCTAGCGGGACCTACAATGAGCAGTTCTTC. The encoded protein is CASSQASGTYNEQFF.

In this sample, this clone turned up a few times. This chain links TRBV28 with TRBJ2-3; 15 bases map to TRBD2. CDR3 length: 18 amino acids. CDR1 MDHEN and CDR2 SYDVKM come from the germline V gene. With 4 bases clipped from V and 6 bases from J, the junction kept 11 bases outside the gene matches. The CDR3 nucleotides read TGTGCCAGCAGTTCATCTATGGGACTAGCGGGAGGCTCGGATACGCAGTATTTT. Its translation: CASSSSMGLAGGSDTQYF.

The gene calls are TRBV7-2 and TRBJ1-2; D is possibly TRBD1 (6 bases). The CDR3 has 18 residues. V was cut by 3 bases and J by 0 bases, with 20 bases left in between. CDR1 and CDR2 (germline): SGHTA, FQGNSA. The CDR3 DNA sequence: TGTGCCAGCAGCTTCCGACTCGGGACACATATAGCTAACTATGGCTACACCTTC. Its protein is CASSFRLGTHIANYGYTF.

The CDR3 nucleotides are TGTGCCAGCAGCCAAGATTCACAGGGAGTATCGTACATCGCCGGGGAGCTGTTTTTT. Amino acids: CASSQDSQGVSYIAGELFF. The rearrangement uses TRBV14 and TRBJ2-2; D might be TRBD1 (6 bases). V dropped 0 bases and J dropped 6 bases, with 23 bases sitting between them. CDR3 length equals 19 residues. Germline CDR1 reads SGHDN; CDR2 reads FVKESK. Full variable domain (rest looked up from reference TRBV14 and TRBJ2-2): EAGVTQFPSHSVIEKGQTVTLRCDPISGHDNLYWYRRVMGKEIKFLLHFVKESKQDESGMPNNRFLAERTGGTYSTLKVQPAELEDSGVYFCASSQDSQGVSYIAGELFFGEGSRLTVL.

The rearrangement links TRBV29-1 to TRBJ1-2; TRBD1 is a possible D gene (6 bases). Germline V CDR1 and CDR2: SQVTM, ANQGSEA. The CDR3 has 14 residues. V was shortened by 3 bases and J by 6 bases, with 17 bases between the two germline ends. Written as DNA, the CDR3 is TGCAGCGTTGATAGGACAGCCCCTGAGGATGGCTACACCTTC. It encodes CSVDRTAPEDGYTF.

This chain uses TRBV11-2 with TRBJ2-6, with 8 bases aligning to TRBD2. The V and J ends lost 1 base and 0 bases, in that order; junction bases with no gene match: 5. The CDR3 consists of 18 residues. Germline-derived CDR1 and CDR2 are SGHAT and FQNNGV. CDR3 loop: CASSLVVSGDSGANVLTF. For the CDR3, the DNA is TGTGCCAGCAGCTTAGTGGTTAGCGGGGACTCTGGGGCCAACGTCCTGACTTTC.